This TCR beta chain was sequenced in a study of tumor and adjacent non-tumor tissue in lung cancer. At the level of the study: Histology: 12 adenocarcinoma, a couple of squamous cell carcinoma, 1 small cell lung cancer. On average, productive TCRbeta reads reached roughly 3.9 million per sample. Overall study findings and caveats: TCR diversity was significantly greater in tumor than normal lung tissue.

The library came from three nested PCR rounds adapted from ARM-PCR protocols. TCRdb passed the multiplex PCR reads through MiXCR, listing each CDR3 protein once. Of some 120,000 distinct CDR3 sequences listed, over 65% are singletons. RNA was extracted from bulk tissue without any cell sorting. Donors were chemotherapy-naive, newly diagnosed lung cancer surgical patients in China, August–November 2014. As for this clonotype: What it binds is not known. With a much larger clone just one base away, this may be a read error.

CDR3 size: 13 residues. CDR1 and CDR2 from the germline V gene are MNHEY and SVGAGI. The sequence was collected from a man aged 30 to 45 with non-small cell lung cancer. The source material was lung tumor tissue. The chain uses TRBV6-5 and TRBJ2-7; D is perhaps TRBD1 or TRBD2 (5 bases each). The CDR3 spells CVSSYSGHYEQYF. The CDR3, as DNA: TGTGTCAGCAGTTACTCGGGGCACTACGAGCAGTACTTC.